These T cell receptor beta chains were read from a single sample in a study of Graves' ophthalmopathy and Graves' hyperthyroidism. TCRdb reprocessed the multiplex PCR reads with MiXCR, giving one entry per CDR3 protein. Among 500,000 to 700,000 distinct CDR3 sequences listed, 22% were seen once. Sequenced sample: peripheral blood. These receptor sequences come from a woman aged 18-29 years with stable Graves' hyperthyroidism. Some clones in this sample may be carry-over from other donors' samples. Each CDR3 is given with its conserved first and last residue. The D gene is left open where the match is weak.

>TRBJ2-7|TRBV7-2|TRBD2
CASSYLRGGGYEQYF
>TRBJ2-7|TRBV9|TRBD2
CASSGLAGGKQYF
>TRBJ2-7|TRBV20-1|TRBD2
CSATGTSGNYEQYF
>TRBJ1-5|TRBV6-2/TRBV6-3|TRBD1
CASSYRWTGKGLGNQPQHF
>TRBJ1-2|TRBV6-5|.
CASSYVGNYGYTF
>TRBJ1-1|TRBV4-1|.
CASSQALPPGTEAFF
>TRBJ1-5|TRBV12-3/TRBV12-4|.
CASRAGHGSNQPQHF
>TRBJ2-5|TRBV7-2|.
CASSLAGGEIQYF
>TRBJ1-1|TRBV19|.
CASEPGGVGDTEAFF
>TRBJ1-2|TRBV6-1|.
CASSEGGGGTGYTF
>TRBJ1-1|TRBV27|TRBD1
CASRKDRGGVAEAFF
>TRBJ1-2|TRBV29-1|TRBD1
CSVATSDRGNGYTF
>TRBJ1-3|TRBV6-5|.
CASSYQGTGSGNTIYF
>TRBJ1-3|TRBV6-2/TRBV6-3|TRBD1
CASSYSSRGQGTGNTIYF
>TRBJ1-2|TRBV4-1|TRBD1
CASSQQMDRDTYTF
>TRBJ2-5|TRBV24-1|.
CATNRNGEETQYF
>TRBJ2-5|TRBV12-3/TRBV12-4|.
CASSFGTGRETQYF
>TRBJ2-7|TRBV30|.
CAGGQSTYEQYF
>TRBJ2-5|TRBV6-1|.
CASSGDVETQYF
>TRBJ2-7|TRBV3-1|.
CASSQGAVTYEQYF
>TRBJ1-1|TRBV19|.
CASSFQGGLGTEAFF
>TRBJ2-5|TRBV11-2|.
CASSLAAVQETQYF
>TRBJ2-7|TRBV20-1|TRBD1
CSARDPRAGGTYEQYF
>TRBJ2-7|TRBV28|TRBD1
CASSFNPTGAEQYF